A single sample gave rise to the 21 T cell receptor beta chains below, sequenced in a study of OX40 agonist ivuxolimab in advanced cancers. The protocol used for the library was the immunoSEQ multiplex PCR assay. TCRdb mirrors the immuneACCESS table, restricted to in-frame sequences. Some clones are absent from its copies; in checked studies, under half trace to an unresolved V gene, and the reason for the others is unknown. Counted in this sample were tens of thousands of clones; 80% to 90% of them appeared once. The leading ten clones occupy about 1.8% of the sample. This material consisted of CD4+ or CD8+ T cells sorted from blood, taken in a trial of the OX40 agonist ivuxolimab. The receptors were sampled from an adult with an advanced solid tumor such as melanoma, head and neck, liver or kidney cancer.

V is TRBV6-6 and J is TRBJ2-7, with no clear D. Germline-derived CDR1 and CDR2 are MNHNY and SVGAGI (reference sequence). V lost 9 bases, J lost 7 bases, and 19 bases lay in between. The length of the CDR3 is 13 residues. Written as DNA, the CDR3 is TGTGCCAGTTCAGGAGACCTTAATCGGGAGCAGTACTTC. Translating it yields CASSGDLNREQYF.

The chain recombines TRBV4-1 with TRBJ1-1; D remains ambiguous. Germline V CDR1 and CDR2: MGHRA, YSYEKL. V lost 4 bases and J 0 bases, leaving 0 bases between the germline ends. The CDR3 covers 11 residues. CDR3 DNA: TGCGCCAGCAGCCTGAACACTGAAGCTTTCTTT. Translated, it gives CASSLNTEAFF.

The V and J genes are TRBV6-6 and TRBJ1-4; D call uncertain. CDR3 length equals 14 residues. Germline CDR1 reads MNHNY; CDR2 reads SVGAGI (reference sequence). Trimming cost V 0 bases and J 7 bases, with 9 bases left between them. The CDR3 nucleotides are TGTGCCAGCAGTTACTCGGAGGGAATTGAAAAACTGTTTTTT. Its protein product is CASSYSEGIEKLFF.

This chain uses TRBV5-1 with TRBJ2-1; D is perhaps TRBD2 (6 bases). CDR1 is SGHRS and CDR2 is YFSETQ in the germline V gene. V was pared by 0 bases and J by 7 bases, with 14 bases between. The CDR3 extends over 15 amino acids. The CDR3 DNA follows: TGCGCCAGCAGCTTGGATTCGGGGGTTCGGAATGAGCAGTTCTTC. Protein: CASSLDSGVRNEQFF.

The gene calls are TRBV18 and TRBJ2-2; TRBD1 matches at 9 bases. This CDR3 spans 16 amino acids. The V gene end was trimmed by 0 bases and the J gene end by 3 bases; junction bases not matched to a gene: 2. Germline CDR1 KGHSH, CDR2 LQKENI. DNA of the CDR3: TGTGCCAGCTCACCACCGACAGGGGGTTACACCGGGGAGCTGTTTTTT. Translating it yields CASSPPTGGYTGELFF.

The gene calls are TRBV7-4 and TRBJ2-1; the match to TRBD2 covers 9 bases. The CDR3 extends over 17 amino acids. J lost 0 bases, V lost 5 bases, and 8 bases had no gene match. The germline CDR1 and CDR2 sequences are SGHVT and SQSDAQ. In nucleotides, the CDR3 is TGTGCCAGCAGCCAGATTACTAGCGGGCCCTCCTACAATGAGCAGTTCTTC. Translating it yields CASSQITSGPSYNEQFF.

The chain combines TRBV5-4 with TRBJ1-1; no clear D. Germline assignment: CDR1 SGHNT and CDR2 YYREEE (reference sequence). The CDR3 length is 13 residues. Between the trimmed V and J ends, which lost 4 bases and 5 bases, there was a span of 12 bases. CDR3 sequence reads: CASSLSAETEAFF. DNA of the CDR3: TGTGCCAGCAGCCTTAGTGCCGAAACTGAAGCTTTCTTT.

The chain carries TRBV2 and TRBJ1-2; D possibly corresponds to TRBD1 (6 bases). V lost 2 bases and J lost 4, with 11 bases in between. Germline-derived CDR1 and CDR2 are SNHLY and FYNNEI. The CDR3 has 14 residues. CDR3 sequence reads: CASSERKGGYGYTF. CDR3 nucleotides: TGTGCCAGCAGTGAACGTAAAGGGGGCTATGGCTACACCTTC.

This chain connects TRBV2 to TRBJ1-6; possibly TRBD1 for D (5 bases). The V gene lost 7 bases and the J gene lost 6 bases, with 10 bases spanning the gap. CDR1 and CDR2 (germline): SNHLY, FYNNEI. The CDR3 is made up of 13 amino acids. Here the CDR3 reads CASIRDGNSPLHF. For the CDR3, the DNA is TGTGCCAGCATACGGGACGGTAATTCACCCCTCCACTTT.

The V and J genes are TRBV7-2 and TRBJ2-7; 8 bases align to TRBD1. In germline, CDR1 is SGHTA, CDR2 FQGNSA. The CDR3 extends over 15 amino acids. Trimming removed 0 bases from V and 7 bases from J; junction bases left unmatched: 8. The CDR3, as DNA: TGTGCCAGCAGCTTAGCGAGAAGCACAGGGGGAGAGCAGTACTTC. This translates into CASSLARSTGGEQYF.

The rearrangement uses TRBV6-5 and TRBJ1-4; D is ambiguous. Trimming stripped 9 bases from V and 7 bases from J, with 15 bases between. This CDR3 comprises 13 residues. The germline gives CDR1 MNHEY, CDR2 SVGAGI. CDR3 sequence reads: CARPYVIGEKLFF. The DNA for the CDR3 is TGTGCCAGGCCATACGTAATTGGTGAAAAACTGTTTTTT.

This clone appeared once. The rearrangement links TRBV27 to TRBJ2-7; 9 bases fit TRBD1. CDR3 length equals 14 residues. From germline, CDR1 is MNHEY and CDR2 SMNVEV (reference sequence). The junction had 3 bases not matched to a gene; V was cut back by 3 bases and J by 3 bases. In nucleotides, the CDR3 is TGTGCCAGCAGTTTCGAGACAGGGGGCTACGAGCAGTACTTC. The encoded protein is CASSFETGGYEQYF.

The chain is built from TRBV28 and TRBJ2-7; D perhaps matches TRBD1 (6 bases). This CDR3 contains 15 residues. V was cut by 6 bases and J by 1 base, with 16 bases left in between. Germline V lookup: CDR1 MDHEN, CDR2 SYDVKM. The CDR3 loop reads CASSLPGTQSYEQYF. DNA for the CDR3: TGTGCCAGCAGCCTTCCCGGGACACAGTCCTACGAGCAGTACTTC.

The chain employs TRBV10-3 and TRBJ2-5; TRBD2 might be the D (5 bases). The germline V and J ends were trimmed by 8 bases and 2 bases, with 6 bases remaining between them. Germline assignment: CDR1 ENHRY and CDR2 SYGVKD. This CDR3 is 11 amino acids long. The CDR3 region has the DNA TGTGCCATCGGGGAGCAAGAGACCCAGTACTTC. Protein product: CAIGEQETQYF.

V is TRBV2 and J is TRBJ1-1; 7 bases fit TRBD1. V was clipped by 6 bases and J by 1 base; unmatched bases: 8. This CDR3 is built from 15 residues. From germline, CDR1 is SNHLY and CDR2 FYNNEI. The DNA for the CDR3 is TGTGCCAGCAGGGTTACTGACAGGGCGAACACTGAAGCTTTCTTT. Its translation: CASRVTDRANTEAFF.

V gene TRBV25-1 combines with J gene TRBJ2-6; no firm D call. The V and J ends lost 1 base and 0 bases respectively, with 4 bases between them. In germline, CDR1 is MGHDK, CDR2 SYGVNS. CDR3 size: 15 residues. CDR3 sequence: CASSEFNSGANVLTF. The CDR3 bases are TGTGCCAGCAGTGAATTTAACTCTGGGGCCAACGTCCTGACTTTC.

This sequence joins TRBV7-2 and TRBJ2-7; 7 bases agree with TRBD2. V shed 5 bases and J 0 bases; nucleotides not matched to a gene: 10. This CDR3 contains 16 residues. Germline values: CDR1 SGHTA, CDR2 FQGNSA. The chain's CDR3 is CTSSEPGGGSSYEQYF. CDR3 sequence (DNA): TGTACCAGCAGCGAGCCGGGGGGTGGAAGCTCCTACGAGCAGTACTTC.

The V gene is TRBV19, the J gene TRBJ1-3; TRBD1 is a possible D gene (6 bases). V was clipped by 8 bases and J by 4 bases, with 15 bases between them. In germline, CDR1 is LNHDA, CDR2 SQIVND (reference sequence). The length of the CDR3 is 14 residues. The CDR3 nucleotides are TGTGCCAGTCGAGGGGCAGGGGAAGGAAACACCATATATTTT. It yields the protein CASRGAGEGNTIYF.

The CDR3 bases are TGTGCCAGCCTTCCCCGGCAGGGGTACAATGAGCAGTTCTTC. This translates into CASLPRQGYNEQFF. The chain joins TRBV18 to TRBJ2-1, with D tentatively TRBD1 (6 bases). Germline V lookup: CDR1 KGHSH, CDR2 LQKENI. This CDR3 has 14 residues. With 8 bases removed from V and 4 bases from J, the gap between germline ends came to 15 bases.

The chain joins TRBV2 to TRBJ2-7; D uncertain. Looked up from germline, CDR1 is SNHLY and CDR2 is FYNNEI. CDR3 size: 15 residues. The V gene lost 6 bases and the J gene lost 7 bases, with 22 bases spanning the gap. The CDR3 coding sequence is TGTGCCAGCAGGCAGACTCCGGAACGCTCTGGGGAGCAGTACTTC. It translates to CASRQTPERSGEQYF.

The chain uses TRBV10-3 and TRBJ1-5; D gene uncertain. V gave up 5 bases and J gave up 0 bases, with 5 bases separating them. The germline V gene encodes CDR1 ENHRY and CDR2 SYGVKD. The CDR3 totals 13 residues. CDR3 protein: CAISWDSNQPQHF. CDR3 nucleotide sequence: TGTGCCATCAGTTGGGATAGCAATCAGCCCCAGCATTTT.